This passage covers 3 T cell receptor beta chains from one sample sequenced in a study of shared clonotypes between healthy human individuals (dated by TCRdb to 2018 to 2021). Receptors were amplified or captured by the immunoSEQ multiplex PCR assay. What TCRdb holds here is the immuneACCESS table cut down to in-frame rearrangements. Part of the clones is not present; checked against another copy, under half of the missing clones reflect an unresolved V gene, and the others are unexplained. The sample includes some 2,500,000 clones, with approximately 90% observed a single time. Jointly, the top ten make up around 0.38% of the sample. What was sequenced was naive CD4+ T cells from PBMCs. The cell subset or site label here, explained by the study, means: CD45RA+ positively selected. Source of these receptors: a man aged 18 to 35 in good health. Some clones in this sample may be carry-over from other donors' samples.

This clone has only a few counts. V gene TRBV30 combines with J gene TRBJ1-5, with no clear D. The CDR3 is 16 residues long. Trimming stripped 2 bases from V and 1 base from J, with 15 bases between. Germline V gives CDR1 GTSNPN, CDR2 SVGIG (reference sequence). CDR3 amino acids: CAWSIKGWGSNQPQHF. In DNA form, the CDR3 reads TGTGCCTGGAGTATCAAGGGCTGGGGAAGCAATCAGCCCCAGCATTTT. The whole variable domain, filled in from reference TRBV30 and TRBJ1-5, reads SQTIHQWPATLVQPVGSPLSLECTVEGTSNPNLYWYRQAAGRGLQLLFYSVGIGQISSEVPQNLSASRPQDRQFILSSKKLLLSDSGFYLCAWSIKGWGSNQPQHFGDGTRLSIL.

This clone was counted once. V is TRBV27 and J is TRBJ2-1, with TRBD1 matching 8 bases. Looked up from germline, CDR1 is MNHEY and CDR2 is SMNVEV (reference sequence). With 3 bases clipped from V and 0 bases from J, the junction kept 10 bases outside the gene matches. The CDR3 consists of 18 residues. DNA for the CDR3: TGTGCCAGCAGTTTGCAGGGGGCGAGCGGATTCTCCTACAATGAGCAGTTCTTC. Translation gives CASSLQGASGFSYNEQFF.

The chain joins TRBV28 to TRBJ2-2; 7 bases agree with TRBD1. There are 14 residues in the CDR3. Germline values: CDR1 MDHEN, CDR2 SYDVKM. The V gene end was trimmed by 8 bases and the J gene end by 3 bases; junction bases not matched to a gene: 6. CDR3 nucleotide sequence: TGTGCCAGCCGAACGGGACAGCACACCGGGGAGCTGTTTTTT. It codes for CASRTGQHTGELFF. Together with reference TRBV28 and TRBJ2-2, the CDR3 gives the full variable domain: DVKVTQSSRYLVKRTGEKVFLECVQDMDHENMFWYRQDPGLGLRLIYFSYDVKMKEKGDIPEGYSVSREKKERFSLILESASTNQTSMYLCASRTGQHTGELFFGEGSRLTVL.